The next 30 T cell receptor beta chains were all read from a single sample in a study of blood T cell repertoires in COVID-19. Profiling relied on immunoSEQ multiplex PCR, and the TCRdb table lists in-frame clones only, not all of them. The table lists tens of thousands of clones, around 90% of them singletons. The sequenced sample was peripheral blood. The receptors here all came from a woman aged 50 to 60 in a cohort sampled during active COVID-19.

The chain joins TRBV27 to TRBJ2-6; D is possibly TRBD1 (6 bases). Germline V lookup: CDR1 MNHEY, CDR2 SMNVEV (reference sequence). The CDR3 sequence is 18 residues long. V lost 6 bases, J lost 0 bases, and 18 bases lay in between. CDR3 sequence reads: CASSPKYRVPSGANVLTF. In DNA, the CDR3 is TGTGCCAGCAGCCCAAAGTACAGGGTTCCCTCTGGGGCCAACGTCCTGACTTTC.

J is TRBJ1-4 and V is TRBV6-5, with 7 bases that match TRBD1. Per germline, CDR1 MNHEY and CDR2 SVGAGI. CDR3 size: 14 residues. V lost 6 bases to trimming and J lost 10 bases; unmatched junction nucleotides: 11. The CDR3 sequence: CASSMKWAGGKLFF. The DNA of the CDR3 is TGTGCCAGCAGCATGAAGTGGGCAGGGGGAAAACTGTTTTTT.

The chain's CDR3 is CASSSVIDNEQFF. CDR3 sequence (DNA): TGCGCCAGCAGCTCGGTAATAGACAATGAGCAGTTCTTC. The V and J genes are TRBV5-1 and TRBJ2-1, with D unresolved. This CDR3 comprises 13 residues. V was cut by 3 bases and J by 5 bases, with 9 bases left in between. CDR1 is SGHRS and CDR2 is YFSETQ in the germline V gene.

The chain links TRBV15 to TRBJ1-3; D unclear. The CDR3 loop spans 14 amino acids. Trimming took 4 bases from V and 0 from J, leaving 7 bases between them. From germline, CDR1 is LNHNV and CDR2 YYDKDF (reference sequence). Here the CDR3 reads CATSIPGSGNTIYF. DNA for the CDR3: TGTGCCACCAGCATCCCCGGCTCTGGAAACACCATATATTTT.

The chain recombines TRBV9 with TRBJ2-1; 10 bases map to TRBD2. The CDR3 sequence is 15 residues long. Per germline, CDR1 SGDLS and CDR2 YYNGEE. J gave up 5 bases and V 3 bases, and 5 bases lay outside the gene matches. The DNA for the CDR3 is TGTGCCAGCAGCGCACTAGCGGGACTTAACAATGAGCAGTTCTTC. This gives the protein CASSALAGLNNEQFF.

The CDR3 DNA follows: TGTGCCAGTAGTATTGTTGGCAGGGGGCATGGCTACACCTTC. This gives the protein CASSIVGRGHGYTF. The V gene is TRBV19, the J gene TRBJ1-2, with 8 bases that match TRBD1. CDR1 is LNHDA and CDR2 is SQIVND in the germline V gene (reference sequence). Trimming took 3 bases from V and 6 from J; bases not matched to a gene: 6. This CDR3 has 14 amino acids.

The chain has TRBV19 and TRBJ1-4; the match to TRBD1 covers 7 bases. With 3 bases clipped from V and 4 bases from J, the junction kept 5 bases outside the gene matches. Germline V CDR1 and CDR2: LNHDA, SQIVND (reference sequence). The CDR3 runs 15 residues. The CDR3 loop is CASSIRTGVNEKLFF. CDR3 in DNA: TGTGCCAGTAGTATTCGGACAGGAGTTAATGAAAAACTGTTTTTT.

This chain uses TRBV2 with TRBJ1-1, with a tentative D call TRBD1 (5 bases). The CDR3 sequence is 13 residues long. Between the trimmed V and J ends, which lost 2 bases and 5 bases, there was a span of 9 bases. Looked up from germline, CDR1 is SNHLY and CDR2 is FYNNEI. CDR3 loop: CASSEQGGTEAFF. CDR3 in DNA: TGTGCCAGCAGTGAACAGGGAGGAACTGAAGCTTTCTTT.

This chain uses TRBV27 with TRBJ2-1; perhaps TRBD1 as D (5 bases). Germline loops: CDR1 MNHEY, CDR2 SMNVEV (reference sequence). This CDR3 spans 17 amino acids. V lost 4 bases and J lost 4, with 20 bases in between. CDR3 DNA: TGTGCCAGCAGTTCCCAGGGTCCTTTAGGGCCTTACAATGAGCAGTTCTTC. This encodes CASSSQGPLGPYNEQFF.

The chain is built from TRBV5-1 and TRBJ1-2; TRBD1 matches at 7 bases. From germline, CDR1 is SGHRS and CDR2 YFSETQ. Unmatched junction bases numbered 6, after V lost 3 bases and J lost 4 bases. The CDR3 sequence is 14 residues long. The CDR3 sequence: CASSSLQGTYGYTF. CDR3 sequence (DNA): TGCGCCAGCAGCTCCCTACAGGGGACCTATGGCTACACCTTC.

The genes are TRBV3-1 (or the pseudogene TRBV3-2) and TRBJ1-1; 12 bases align to TRBD1. The CDR3 loop spans 17 amino acids. Germline V gene lookup returns CDR1 LGHDT and CDR2 YNNKEL (reference sequence). V was clipped by 1 base and J by 9 bases; unmatched bases: 12. CDR3 protein: CASSQGRGQGALSKAFF. The CDR3 coding sequence is TGTGCCAGCAGCCAAGGCAGGGGACAGGGGGCCCTGTCCAAAGCTTTCTTT.

The V gene is TRBV19, the J gene TRBJ1-4; the match to TRBD1 covers 9 bases. Trimming took 5 bases from V and 4 from J; bases not matched to a gene: 8. CDR1 and CDR2 (germline): LNHDA, SQIVND (reference sequence). The CDR3 contains 16 residues. CDR3 sequence: CASSASPGQGNEKLFF. DNA of the CDR3: TGTGCCAGTAGTGCCTCGCCGGGACAGGGTAATGAAAAACTGTTTTTT.

This rearrangement joins TRBV3-1 (or the pseudogene TRBV3-2) to TRBJ2-7; 11 nucleotides line up with TRBD2. V dropped 4 bases and J dropped 1; count of bases not matched to a gene: 3. Germline CDR1 is LGHDT and CDR2 is YNNKEL (reference sequence). This CDR3 is 15 amino acids long. CDR3 nucleotides: TGTGCCAGCAGCCCTAGCGGGAGGCGATCCTACGAGCAGTACTTC. This sequence encodes CASSPSGRRSYEQYF.

The chain couples TRBV5-1 to TRBJ1-2; D ambiguous. Per germline, CDR1 SGHRS and CDR2 YFSETQ. This CDR3 has 13 residues. Trimming shortened V by 7 bases and J by 5 bases, and 15 bases separated the two germline ends. CDR3 amino acids: CASSDATGYGYTF. CDR3 sequence (DNA): TGCGCCAGCTCGGACGCAACGGGGTATGGCTACACCTTC.

The table lists this clone with a count of one. This chain joins TRBV24-1 and TRBJ2-2, with 9 bases identical to TRBD2. From germline, CDR1 is KGHDR and CDR2 SFDVKD. V gave up 6 bases and J gave up 1 base; unmatched junction bases: 2. This CDR3 region has 15 residues. The CDR3 DNA follows: TGTGCCACCAGTTTAGCGGGAGAGAACACCGGGGAGCTGTTTTTT. Protein product: CATSLAGENTGELFF.

The chain uses TRBV15 and TRBJ2-6, with D perhaps matching TRBD2 (5 bases). The germline CDR1 and CDR2 sequences are LNHNV and YYDKDF (reference sequence). This CDR3 comprises 18 residues. Trimming took 2 bases from V and 2 from J, leaving 16 bases between them. The CDR3 nucleotides read TGTGCCACCAGCAGAAACAAGGACTTCTTTACTGGGGCCAACGTCCTGACTTTC. As protein: CATSRNKDFFTGANVLTF.

The chain employs TRBV28 and TRBJ1-5; maybe TRBD1 (6 bases). The CDR3 spans 13 residues. Per germline, CDR1 MDHEN and CDR2 SYDVKM. Trimming pared 6 bases from V and 7 bases from J, leaving 13 bases between. The CDR3 spells CASSSPTGQPQHF. The CDR3 nucleotides read TGTGCCAGCAGCTCTCCCACAGGGCAGCCCCAGCATTTT. Full variable domain (remainder filled in from reference TRBV28 and TRBJ1-5): DVKVTQSSRYLVKRTGEKVFLECVQDMDHENMFWYRQDPGLGLRLIYFSYDVKMKEKGDIPEGYSVSREKKERFSLILESASTNQTSMYLCASSSPTGQPQHFGDGTRLSIL.

This clone was counted once. The chain links TRBV4-1 to TRBJ2-3, with D tentatively TRBD1 (6 bases). Trimming left V 0 bases short and J 7 bases short, with 8 bases between. In germline, CDR1 is MGHRA, CDR2 YSYEKL. The CDR3 totals 13 residues. The CDR3 loop reads CASSQDQGNTQYF. In DNA form, the CDR3 reads TGCGCCAGCAGCCAAGATCAGGGGAATACGCAGTATTTT.

The chain recombines TRBV7-2 with TRBJ2-3; D is perhaps TRBD2 (6 bases). Germline CDR1 and CDR2: SGHTA and FQGNSA. Trimming removed 2 bases from V and 0 bases from J, with 9 bases in between. The CDR3 is 15 amino acids. Here the CDR3 reads CASSLPGVSTDTQYF. The CDR3 DNA reads TGTGCCAGCAGCTTACCGGGGGTCAGCACAGATACGCAGTATTTT. Based on the CDR3 plus reference TRBV7-2 and TRBJ2-3, the full variable domain is GAGVSQSPSNKVTEKGKDVELRCDPISGHTALYWYRQSLGQGLEFLIYFQGNSAPDKSGLPSDRFSAERTGGSVSTLTIQRTQQEDSAVYLCASSLPGVSTDTQYFGPGTRLTVL.

This chain joins TRBV29-1 and TRBJ2-3, with D perhaps matching TRBD2 (5 bases). In germline, CDR1 is SQVTM, CDR2 ANQGSEA. CDR3 length: 14 residues. The V and J ends lost 7 bases and 5 bases respectively, with 19 bases between them. In nucleotides, the CDR3 is TGCAGCGCCGCCAGCGGACGGTCGAGAGATACGCAGTATTTT. Its protein product is CSAASGRSRDTQYF.

J is TRBJ2-7 and V is TRBV18; 9 nucleotides line up with TRBD1. CDR1 and CDR2 (germline): KGHSH, LQKENI. J was trimmed by 3 bases and V by 4 bases; bases with no gene match: 7. This CDR3 region has 15 residues. The CDR3 region has the DNA TGTGCCAGCTCACAGTCGACAGGGGGTAGCTACGAGCAGTACTTC. This encodes CASSQSTGGSYEQYF.

The chain couples TRBV24-1 to TRBJ2-3; TRBD2 aligns across 9 bases. Trimming took 5 bases from V and 4 from J; bases not matched to a gene: 6. In germline, CDR1 is KGHDR, CDR2 SFDVKD. This CDR3 spans 15 amino acids. The CDR3 loop reads CATSVSSGNADTQYF. The CDR3 DNA is TGTGCCACCAGTGTGTCTAGCGGGAATGCAGATACGCAGTATTTT.

This sequence joins TRBV7-3 and TRBJ1-6; D uncertain. The CDR3 is 15 amino acids. Germline loops: CDR1 SGHTA, CDR2 FQGTGA. Trimming left V 0 bases short and J 7 bases short, with 10 bases between. The CDR3 spells CASSLTIGGNSPLHF. The CDR3 DNA reads as TGTGCCAGCAGCTTAACGATCGGCGGAAATTCACCCCTCCACTTT.

The rearrangement uses TRBV5-1 and TRBJ1-1; 8 nucleotides agree with TRBD1. Germline CDR1 is SGHRS and CDR2 is YFSETQ. Losses at the gene ends were 3 bases for V and 10 bases for J; bases not matched to a gene: 11. This CDR3 spans 14 amino acids. The CDR3 protein is CASSSRDPGQGAFF. Written as DNA, the CDR3 is TGCGCCAGCAGCTCAAGAGACCCCGGACAGGGAGCTTTCTTT.

This sequence joins TRBV6-5 and TRBJ1-5; TRBD1 aligns across 8 bases. This CDR3 is 14 amino acids long. V shed 8 bases and J 2 bases; nucleotides not matched to a gene: 5. Germline V gene data show CDR1 as MNHEY and CDR2 as SVGAGI. The CDR3 loop is CASSGGVGNQPQHF. The CDR3 DNA reads as TGTGCCAGCTCAGGGGGCGTAGGCAATCAGCCCCAGCATTTT.

The genes are TRBV19 and TRBJ1-1; 10 bases match TRBD1. This CDR3 has 15 amino acids. Per germline, CDR1 LNHDA and CDR2 SQIVND (reference sequence). V trimming: 7 bases; J trimming: 5 bases; junction bases outside the gene matches: 10. The chain's CDR3 is CASNTPGQGNTEAFF. Here the CDR3 DNA reads TGTGCCAGTAATACGCCGGGACAGGGGAATACTGAAGCTTTCTTT. The whole variable domain, remainder taken from reference TRBV19 and TRBJ1-1, is DGGITQSPKYLFRKEGQNVTLSCEQNLNHDAMYWYRQDPGQGLRLIYYSQIVNDFQKGDIAEGYSVSREKKESFPLTVTSAQKNPTAFYLCASNTPGQGNTEAFFGQGTRLTVV.

The rearrangement uses TRBV4-1 and TRBJ2-1, with TRBD2 as a possible D gene (7 bases). Germline V gene data show CDR1 as MGHRA and CDR2 as YSYEKL. The CDR3 contains 19 residues. Trimming removed 0 bases from V and 9 bases from J, with 27 bases in between. This CDR3 is CASSQESGGRLEEVSEQFF. In DNA, the CDR3 is TGCGCCAGCAGCCAAGAATCGGGGGGCCGACTAGAGGAGGTCAGTGAGCAGTTCTTC.

The chain links TRBV30 to TRBJ2-5; 7 bases line up with TRBD1. The V and J ends lost 7 bases and 9 bases, in that order; junction bases with no gene match: 17. The V gene's germline CDR1 is GTSNPN and CDR2 SVGIG (reference sequence). This CDR3 is 14 amino acids long. The CDR3 region is CAFLPGTASLPQYF. As DNA, the CDR3 is TGTGCCTTCCTCCCCGGGACAGCGTCCCTCCCCCAGTACTTC.

The J gene is TRBJ2-3, the V gene TRBV3-1 (or the pseudogene TRBV3-2); TRBD2 aligns across 14 bases. The CDR3 has 19 amino acids. From germline, CDR1 is LGHDT and CDR2 YNNKEL (reference sequence). Trimming at V came to 1 base and at J to 8 bases, leaving 14 bases not matched to a gene. CDR3 sequence reads: CASSQVQPGLAGARGTQYF. The CDR3, as DNA: TGTGCCAGCAGCCAAGTTCAGCCGGGACTAGCGGGGGCCCGAGGTACGCAGTATTTT.

This clone was recorded only once. V and J are TRBV28 and TRBJ1-2; 8 nucleotides agree with TRBD1. The CDR3 length is 12 residues. Germline trimming cut 8 bases from V and 5 bases from J; bases unmatched to any gene: 4. Germline V CDR1 and CDR2: MDHEN, SYDVKM. Written as DNA, the CDR3 is TGTGCCAGCTCGACAGGGGTTTATGGCTACACCTTC. This translates into CASSTGVYGYTF.